This T cell receptor (beta chain) was sequenced in a study of blood T cells in healthy people across ages. This clonotype occurred a few times. Its antigen is currently unknown. The trim removed 4 bases at V and 6 bases at J, leaving 9 bases unmatched. Germline V lookup: CDR1 SGHRS, CDR2 YFSETQ. This CDR3 is 15 amino acids long. Together with a sample-barcoded 5' primer, a J-beta primer mix was included in a second PCR lasting about 7 to 11 cycles. TCRdb fed the 5' RACE reads into MiXCR, producing one record per CDR3 protein. The sample records roughly 800,000 distinct CDR3 sequences, 58% being singletons. Study observations and caveats: Bulk PBMC profiling left naive and antigen-experienced comparisons inconclusive.

The specimen sequenced was blood. The chain has TRBV5-1 and TRBJ1-2; 10 bases fit TRBD1. The TCR originated in a young man in good health. CDR3 sequence (DNA): TGCGCCAGCAGCAACTTTGGACAGGGGGAACATGGCTACACCTTC. It codes for CASSNFGQGEHGYTF.